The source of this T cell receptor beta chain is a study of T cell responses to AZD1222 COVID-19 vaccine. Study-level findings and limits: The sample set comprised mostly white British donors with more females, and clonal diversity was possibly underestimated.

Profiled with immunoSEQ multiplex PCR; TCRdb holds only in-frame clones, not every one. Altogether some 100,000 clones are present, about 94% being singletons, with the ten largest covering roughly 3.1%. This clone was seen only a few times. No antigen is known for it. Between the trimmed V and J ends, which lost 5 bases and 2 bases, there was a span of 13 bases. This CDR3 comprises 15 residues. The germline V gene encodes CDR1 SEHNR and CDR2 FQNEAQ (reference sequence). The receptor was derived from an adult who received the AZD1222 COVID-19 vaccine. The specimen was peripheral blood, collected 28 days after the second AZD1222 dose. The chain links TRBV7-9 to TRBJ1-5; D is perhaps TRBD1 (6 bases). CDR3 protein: CASSRGGTGNQPQHF. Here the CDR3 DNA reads TGTGCCAGCAGCCGAGGGGGAACGGGCAATCAGCCCCAGCATTTT.